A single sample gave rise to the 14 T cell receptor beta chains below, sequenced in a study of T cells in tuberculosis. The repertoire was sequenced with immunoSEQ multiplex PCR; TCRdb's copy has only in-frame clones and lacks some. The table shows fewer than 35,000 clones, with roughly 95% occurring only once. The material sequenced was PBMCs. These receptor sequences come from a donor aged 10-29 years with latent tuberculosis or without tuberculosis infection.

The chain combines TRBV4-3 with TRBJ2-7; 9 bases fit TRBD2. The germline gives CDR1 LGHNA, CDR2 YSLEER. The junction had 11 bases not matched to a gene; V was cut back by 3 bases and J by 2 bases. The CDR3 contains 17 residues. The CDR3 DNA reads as TGCGCCAGCAGCCAGGGCACGGGACTAGCTATGCCCTACGAGCAGTACTTC. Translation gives CASSQGTGLAMPYEQYF.

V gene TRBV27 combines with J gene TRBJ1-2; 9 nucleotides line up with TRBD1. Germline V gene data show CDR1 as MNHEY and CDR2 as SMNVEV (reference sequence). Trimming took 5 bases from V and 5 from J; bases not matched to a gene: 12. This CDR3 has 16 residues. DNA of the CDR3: TGTGCCAGCAGTCCATTCCGGACAGGGGTGTGGTATGGCTACACCTTC. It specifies CASSPFRTGVWYGYTF.

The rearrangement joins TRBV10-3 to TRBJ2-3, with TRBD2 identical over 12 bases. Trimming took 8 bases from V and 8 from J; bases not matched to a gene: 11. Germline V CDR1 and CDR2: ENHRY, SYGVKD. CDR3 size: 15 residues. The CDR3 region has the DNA TGTGCCATCGGGGCTAGCGGGAGGGTTGTTGGTACGCAGTATTTT. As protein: CAIGASGRVVGTQYF.

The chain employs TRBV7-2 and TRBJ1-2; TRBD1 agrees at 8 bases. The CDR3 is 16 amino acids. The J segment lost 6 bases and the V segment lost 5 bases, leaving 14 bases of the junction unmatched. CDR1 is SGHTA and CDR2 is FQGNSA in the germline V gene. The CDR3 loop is CASSRGTGANRDGYTF. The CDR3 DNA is TGTGCCAGCAGCCGGGGGACAGGAGCAAACAGGGATGGCTACACCTTC. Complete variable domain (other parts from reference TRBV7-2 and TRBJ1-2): GAGVSQSPSNKVTEKGKDVELRCDPISGHTALYWYRQSLGQGLEFLIYFQGNSAPDKSGLPSDRFSAERTGGSVSTLTIQRTQQEDSAVYLCASSRGTGANRDGYTFGSGTRLTVV.

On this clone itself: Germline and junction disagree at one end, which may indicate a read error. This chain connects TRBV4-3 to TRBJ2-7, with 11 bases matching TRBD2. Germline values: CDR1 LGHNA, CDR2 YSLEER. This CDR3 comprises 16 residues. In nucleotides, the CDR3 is TGCGCCAGCAGCCTCGAACTAGCGGGAGAATCCTTCGAGCAGTACTTC. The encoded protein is CASSLELAGESFEQYF.

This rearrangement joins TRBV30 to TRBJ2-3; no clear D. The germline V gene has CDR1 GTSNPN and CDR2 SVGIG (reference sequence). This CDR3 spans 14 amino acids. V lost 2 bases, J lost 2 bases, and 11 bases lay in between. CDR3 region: CAWSWARDTDTQYF. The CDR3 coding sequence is TGTGCCTGGAGTTGGGCGCGAGACACAGATACGCAGTATTTT.

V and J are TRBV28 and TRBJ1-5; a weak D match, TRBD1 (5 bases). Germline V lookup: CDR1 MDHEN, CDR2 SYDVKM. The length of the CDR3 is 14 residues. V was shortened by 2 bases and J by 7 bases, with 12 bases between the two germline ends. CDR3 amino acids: CASSLQGLWQPQHF. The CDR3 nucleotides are TGTGCCAGCAGTTTACAGGGATTATGGCAGCCCCAGCATTTT. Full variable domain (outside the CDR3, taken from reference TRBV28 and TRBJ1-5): DVKVTQSSRYLVKRTGEKVFLECVQDMDHENMFWYRQDPGLGLRLIYFSYDVKMKEKGDIPEGYSVSREKKERFSLILESASTNQTSMYLCASSLQGLWQPQHFGDGTRLSIL.

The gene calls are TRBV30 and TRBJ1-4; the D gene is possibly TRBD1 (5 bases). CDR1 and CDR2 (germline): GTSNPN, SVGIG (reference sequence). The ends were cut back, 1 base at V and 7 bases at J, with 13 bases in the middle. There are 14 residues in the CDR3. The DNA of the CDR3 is TGTGCCTGGAGTGGCCCAGGGCGAGGTGAAAAACTGTTTTTT. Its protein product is CAWSGPGRGEKLFF.

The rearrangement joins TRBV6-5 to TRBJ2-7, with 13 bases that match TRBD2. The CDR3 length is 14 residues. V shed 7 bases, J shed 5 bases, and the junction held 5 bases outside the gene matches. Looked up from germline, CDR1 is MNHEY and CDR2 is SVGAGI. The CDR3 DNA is TGTGCCAGCACCCGGACTAGCGGGAGACACGAGCAGTACTTC. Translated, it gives CASTRTSGRHEQYF.

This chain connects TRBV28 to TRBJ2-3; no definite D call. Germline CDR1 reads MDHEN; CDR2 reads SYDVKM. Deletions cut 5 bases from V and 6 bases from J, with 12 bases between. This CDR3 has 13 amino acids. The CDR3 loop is CASSPRRRDTQYF. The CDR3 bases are TGTGCCAGCAGTCCTCGGAGAAGGGATACGCAGTATTTT. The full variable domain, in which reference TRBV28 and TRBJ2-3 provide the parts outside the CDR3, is DVKVTQSSRYLVKRTGEKVFLECVQDMDHENMFWYRQDPGLGLRLIYFSYDVKMKEKGDIPEGYSVSREKKERFSLILESASTNQTSMYLCASSPRRRDTQYFGPGTRLTVL.

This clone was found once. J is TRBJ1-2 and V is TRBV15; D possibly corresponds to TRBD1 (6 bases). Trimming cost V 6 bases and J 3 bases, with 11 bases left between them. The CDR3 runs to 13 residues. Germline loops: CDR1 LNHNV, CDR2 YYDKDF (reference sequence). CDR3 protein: CATRVRGDYGYTF. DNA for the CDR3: TGTGCCACCAGAGTCAGGGGTGACTATGGCTACACCTTC.

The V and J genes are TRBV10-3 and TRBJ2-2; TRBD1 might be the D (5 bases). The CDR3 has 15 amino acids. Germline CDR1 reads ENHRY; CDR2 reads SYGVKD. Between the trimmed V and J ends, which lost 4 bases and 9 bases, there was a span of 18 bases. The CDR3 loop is CAISGTGNLGRELFF. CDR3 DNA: TGTGCCATCAGTGGAACAGGAAATCTGGGCCGGGAGCTGTTTTTT.

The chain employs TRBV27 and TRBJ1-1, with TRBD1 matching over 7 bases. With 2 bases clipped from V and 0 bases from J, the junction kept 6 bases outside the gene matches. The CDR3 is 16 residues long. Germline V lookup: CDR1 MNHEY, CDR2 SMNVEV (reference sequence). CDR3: CASSLRQGVMNTEAFF. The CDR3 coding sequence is TGTGCCAGCAGTTTAAGGCAGGGGGTAATGAACACTGAAGCTTTCTTT.

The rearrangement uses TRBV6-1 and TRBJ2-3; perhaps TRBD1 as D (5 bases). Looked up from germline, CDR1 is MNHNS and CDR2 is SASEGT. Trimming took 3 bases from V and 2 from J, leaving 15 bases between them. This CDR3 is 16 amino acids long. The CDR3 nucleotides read TGTGCCAGCAGTGAGATAGGGGCGGCCTCCACAGATACGCAGTATTTT. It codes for CASSEIGAASTDTQYF.